This TCR beta chain is from a study of blood T cell repertoires in COVID-19. Clones were read by immunoSEQ multiplex PCR, and TCRdb kept only the in-frame ones, dropping some. This table has 300,000 to 350,000 clones, approximately 86% appearing once. Trimming cost V 1 base and J 6 bases, with 15 bases left between them. The CDR3 sequence is 16 residues long. Per germline, CDR1 LGHDT and CDR2 YNNKEL (reference sequence). The clonotype comes from a man aged 25-45 years with COVID-19, enrolled during active disease. The V call is TRBV3-1 (or the pseudogene TRBV3-2), the J call TRBJ1-4, with D possibly matching TRBD1 (5 bases). The sequencing sample was made of peripheral blood. The CDR3: CASSQGDRLSDEKLFF. The CDR3 region has the DNA TGTGCCAGCAGCCAAGGAGACAGATTATCCGATGAAAAACTGTTTTTT.